This TCR beta chain was sequenced for a study of cytomegalovirus exposure and HLA in healthy donors. Study findings and constraints: Sequencing artifact likely explains a cluster of highly shared sequence variants.

As for this clone: The antigen is undetermined.

PCR amplification relied on 60 Vbeta primers (plus 13 Jbeta primers). Clones were sequenced by immunoSEQ multiplex PCR, and TCRdb holds only the in-frame ones, with some missing. The repertoire holds tens of thousands of clones, with under 85% as singletons. Sequencing was carried out using PBMCs. The sequence was obtained from a man aged 50-60 years in good health and CMV-seronegative.

The CDR3 DNA reads TGCAGCGTTGTACAAGAGGGCAGGAACACCGGGGAGCTGTTTTTT. Its translation is CSVVQEGRNTGELFF. The rearrangement links TRBV29-1 to TRBJ2-2; possibly TRBD2 for D (5 bases). The V end was cut by 4 bases, the J end by 1 base, with 13 bases between. Germline loops: CDR1 SQVTM, CDR2 ANQGSEA. This CDR3 spans 15 amino acids.